The clone carrying this T cell receptor beta chain was seen at least ten times. Antigen: not known. The sample originates from a study of T-cell memory formation after mild COVID-19. Study results and limitations: Clones contracting day 15 to 85 were balanced CD4/CD8; later expanders leaned CD4+. Some SARS-CoV-2-responding clones were already detected in memory before infection. Contracting CD4+ clones were located mainly in CM and EM, and CD8+ clones in EMRA.

V was shortened by 4 bases and J by 6 bases, with 19 bases between the two germline ends. The CDR3 extends over 15 amino acids. Germline V gives CDR1 MDHEN, CDR2 SYDVKM. TCR alpha and TCR beta cDNA libraries with sample barcodes and UMIs came from 5'RACE using constant-segment primers. MiXCR, run by TCRdb on the 5' RACE reads, gives a single entry per CDR3 protein. The repertoire holds a few hundred thousand distinct CDR3 sequences, with under 15% as singletons. This clonotype was sampled from a man between 18 and 35 years old who had mild COVID-19 (a few samples of this study predate the infection). Cell type and time point are not known. The sequencing sample was made of PBMCs or a T cell subset sorted from them (not recorded which). V gene TRBV28 combines with J gene TRBJ2-7; the D gene is possibly TRBD1 (6 bases). CDR3 residues: CASSSLTDRLPEQYV. The CDR3 nucleotides read TGTGCCAGCAGTTCCCTGACTGACAGGCTCCCCGAGCAGTACGTC.